The T cell receptor beta chain under discussion was sequenced for a study of technical replicates of blood from several donors. The table came from immunoSEQ multiplex PCR; TCRdb's copy has only in-frame clones and leaves some out. The table records under 95,000 clones, around 94% of them present only once. The V and J ends lost 5 bases and 0 bases respectively, with 11 bases between them. This CDR3 is built from 15 residues. CDR1 and CDR2 (germline): SGHAT, FQDESV (reference sequence). The receptor was isolated from a human donor in good health. V is TRBV11-1 and J is TRBJ2-1; TRBD2 is a possible D gene (6 bases). The sample was T cells isolated from PBMCs. Here the CDR3 reads CASSRGLSSYNEQFF. The CDR3 DNA follows: TGTGCCAGCAGCCGGGGACTGAGCTCCTACAATGAGCAGTTCTTC.